This T cell receptor beta chain was documented in a study of T cells in localized non-small cell lung cancer (TCRdb year 2020). In the study overall: T cell repertoires of 236 early-stage NSCLC patients were analyzed, with tumors being compared against uninvolved tumor-adjacent lungs. All 250 or so NSCLC patients in the cohort were treatment-naive and had localized lung tumors that were resected. The mean age of the NSCLC patients was about 62 years, with 130 or so men and 110 or so women. Broader findings and caveats from the paper: The highest T cell clonality was observed in uninvolved tumor-adjacent lung, where clonality exceeded that of tumor, suggesting that antigenic responses were more focused in uninvolved tumor-adjacent lung. Longer overall survival was associated with higher blood T cell density, whereas shorter survival was associated with higher adjacent-lung clonality. Because of the exploratory design, TCR variables were selected using unadjusted p-values without false-discovery rate correction. Because multi-region tumor sequencing was not done, intratumor heterogeneity could not be ruled out. A median of around 62 of the top 100 tumor clones turned up in the paired uninvolved adjacent lung, and about 28 of those clones also ranked among the top 100 of that same adjacent lung.

CDR1 and CDR2, looked up from the germline V gene, are SGDLS and YYNGEE. Relative to germline, V is missing 2 bases and J is missing 6 bases, with 11 bases of the junction outside any gene match. Its CDR3 holds 16 amino acids, cysteine through phenylalanine. Only the CDR3 region is kept as DNA, spanning 48 bases read in frame from base 1. As concerns this clone: The clone's antigen remains unknown. Within one base of it there is no much larger clone, and no base qualities were kept.

The immunoSEQ Assay was used to sequence TCR beta CDR3 regions from DNA. In the source study's methods: To compute T cell density, TCR beta template counts were normalized to usable DNA, which was estimated by amplifying housekeeping genes. The preseqR package was used to estimate richness by extrapolating to 400,000 templates for PBMC samples and to 120,000 templates for tissue samples. Clonality was defined by subtracting Pielou's evenness from one. Tissue-enriched TCRs were identified through differential abundance testing performed on productive amino-acid clonotypes, with a minimum total count of 5 and an alpha of 0.1. The Jaccard Index and the Morisita Overlap Index were used to measure how much the repertoires overlapped between compartments. TCR beta CDR3s were clustered by GLIPH together with public tetramer-defined viral CDR3s, and at least three viral sequences plus V-gene enrichment were required for viral motifs. Here the immuneACCESS table is served through TCRdb, limited to in-frame sequences with V and J called. Missing clones are a known gap in these copies; in checked studies unresolved V genes cover under half, and the rest lacks a known reason. V and J calls and clone size come straight from that table; D and trimming were deduced from the DNA. This sample lists over a thousand clones; 15% to 20% were detected once. The ten largest clonotypes hold more than 15% of the sample.

At diagnosis, tumor, uninvolved tumor-adjacent lung and peripheral blood were collected and then preserved as a mix of FFPE and fresh-frozen material. Sequenced here: lung tumor tissue, sampled before any cancer treatment. This TCR derives from a male donor aged 60 or over with stage II squamous cell lung carcinoma. The sequence is built from TRBV9 and TRBJ2-7; 10 of the junction bases match TRBD1. The DNA sequence is given as TGTGCCAGCAGCGTTTGTCCCGGGACAGGGGACTGCGAGCAGTACTTC. It translates to CASSVCPGTGDCEQYF.